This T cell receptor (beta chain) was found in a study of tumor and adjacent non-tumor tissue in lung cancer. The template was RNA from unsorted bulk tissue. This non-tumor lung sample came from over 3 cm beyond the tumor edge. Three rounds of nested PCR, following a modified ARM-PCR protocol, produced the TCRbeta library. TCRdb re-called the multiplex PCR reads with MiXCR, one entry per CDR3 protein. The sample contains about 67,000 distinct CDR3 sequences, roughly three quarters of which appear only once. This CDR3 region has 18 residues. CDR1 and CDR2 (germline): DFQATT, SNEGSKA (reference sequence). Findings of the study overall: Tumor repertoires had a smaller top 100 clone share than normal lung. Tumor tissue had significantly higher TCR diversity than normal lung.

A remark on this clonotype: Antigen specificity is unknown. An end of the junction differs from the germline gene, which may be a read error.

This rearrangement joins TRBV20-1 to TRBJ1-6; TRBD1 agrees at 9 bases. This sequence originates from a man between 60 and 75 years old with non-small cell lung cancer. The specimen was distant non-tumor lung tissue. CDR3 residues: CSAITPGQGTSYNSPVHF. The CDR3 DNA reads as TGCAGTGCTATTACACCGGGACAGGGAACCTCCTATAATTCACCCGTCCACTTT.